This TCR beta chain was recorded in a study of breast tumors, draining lymph nodes, adjacent tissues (dated by TCRdb to 2016 to 2017). Describing the broader study: TCR beta repertoires were compared across tumor, adjacent nontumor tissue and axillary lymph nodes obtained from breast cancer patients. In human breast cancer, the study set out to assess how tumor, surrounding tissue and draining lymph node repertoires relate to one another and whether T cells might be exchanged between them.

To note about this clonotype: This clone's antigen is unknown. The record has no base qualities; no much larger clone is one base away.

What the authors observed across the whole study: A scenario in which most tumor T cells derive from the lymph node and then expand within tumor tissue was judged to be consistent with the data. Tumor and nontumor tissue repertoires were significantly more similar in luminal-like than in basal-like breast cancer. Rather than being directly demonstrated, the conclusion that tumor T cells originate in lymph nodes was presented as consistent with a hypothesis. Tumors showed preferential V and J gene usage, and their T-cell repertoire diversity fell below that of lymph nodes yet above that of nontumor tissue.

TCRdb shows the sequencer as Illumina HiSeq 2000. Multiplex PCR amplification was used to generate the TCR beta chain libraries. High-throughput sequencing was used to analyze the amplified TCR beta chain products. The public reads were reanalyzed by TCRdb: fastp trimming at Q25, MiXCR alignment, in-frame beta chains only. Entries are consolidated by CDR3 protein sequence, retaining the most common genes and DNA. This sample lists 290,000 or so distinct CDR3 sequences; about 30% were detected once. The ten largest account for roughly 1.2% of the sample. V is reduced by 5 bases and J by 4 bases, leaving a spacing of 14 bases between them. The germline V gene (reference sequence) gives CDR1 as DFQATT and CDR2 as SNEGSKA. The CDR3 goes from the cysteine to the phenylalanine over 13 residues. Kept here is only the CDR3 DNA, which spans 39 bases and is read in frame from base 1. Lymph node samples were obtained from the axillary draining lymph nodes of breast cancer patients.

Sequencing was done on a sample of axillary lymph node tissue. The chain was built from TRBV20-1 and TRBJ1-1; too little of a D gene remains to name it. The receptor was isolated from a female donor with breast cancer. Some clones in this sample may be carry-over from other donors' samples. The bases read TGCAGTGCTGGAGGAAGAACAAGCACTGAAGCTTTCTTT. Its protein reads: CSAGGRTSTEAFF.